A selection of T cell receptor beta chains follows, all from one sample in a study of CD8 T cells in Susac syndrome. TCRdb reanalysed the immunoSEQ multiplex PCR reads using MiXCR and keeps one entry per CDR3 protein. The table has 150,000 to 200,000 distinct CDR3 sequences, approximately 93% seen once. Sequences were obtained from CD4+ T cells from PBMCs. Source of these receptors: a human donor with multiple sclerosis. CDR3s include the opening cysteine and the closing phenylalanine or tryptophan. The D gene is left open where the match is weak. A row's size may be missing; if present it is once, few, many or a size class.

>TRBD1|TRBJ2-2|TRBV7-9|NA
TGTGCCAGCAGCTTACCAGGACAGGGGGCGAACACCGGGGAGCTGTTTTTT
CASSLPGQGANTGELFF
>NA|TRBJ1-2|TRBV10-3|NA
TGTGCCATCAGTGGGGATGTCGACTATGGCTACACCTTC
CAISGDVDYGYTF
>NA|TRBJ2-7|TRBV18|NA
TGTGCCAGCTCACGGACGGTGGGGCACTACGAGCAGTACTTC
CASSRTVGHYEQYF
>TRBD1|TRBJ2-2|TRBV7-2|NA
TGTGCCAGCAGCCCTAGTTCAGGACAGGTTGACACCGGGGAGCTGTTTTTT
CASSPSSGQVDTGELFF
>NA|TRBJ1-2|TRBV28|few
TGTGCCAGCAGTTCAAGGTCCTATGGCTACACCTTC
CASSSRSYGYTF
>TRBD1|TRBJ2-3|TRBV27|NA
TGTGCCAGCAGTCGGGTATCGGACAGGCGCACAGATACGCAGTATTTT
CASSRVSDRRTDTQYF
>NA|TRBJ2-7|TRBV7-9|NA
TGTGCCAGCAGCTTAGCTAGTGCGGTTCGCGAGCAGTACTTC
CASSLASAVREQYF
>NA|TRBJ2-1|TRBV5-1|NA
TGCGCCAGCAGCTTGGATGGACTGCCCTACAATGAGCAGTTCTTC
CASSLDGLPYNEQFF
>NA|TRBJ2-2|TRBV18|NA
TGTGCCAGCTCGCGATACACCGGGGAGCTGTTTTTT
CASSRYTGELFF
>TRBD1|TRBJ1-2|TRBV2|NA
TGTGCCAGCAGTGCCACGGGACAGGGTTTTTCTGGCTACACCTTC
CASSATGQGFSGYTF
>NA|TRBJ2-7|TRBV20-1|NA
TGCAGTGCTAGCCACCTAAGATCCCACCTCTACGAGCAGTACTTC
CSASHLRSHLYEQYF
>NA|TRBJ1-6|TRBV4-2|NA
TGTGCCAGCAGCCCGGATTCAGGGATGAGGGGAAATTCACCCCTCCACTTT
CASSPDSGMRGNSPLHF
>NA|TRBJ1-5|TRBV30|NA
TGTGCCTGGACTACAGGGACCGGCAATCAGCCCCAGCATTTT
CAWTTGTGNQPQHF